This TCR beta chain was observed in a study of blood T cell repertoires in COVID-19. The wider study: Donors in the United States, Italy and Spain gave samples during acute or convalescent COVID-19. PBMCs, B-cell-depleted T cells, or T cells provided the cDNA or gDNA that made up the material.

V lost 7 bases and J lost 2, with 12 bases in between. The CDR3 is made up of 14 amino acids. The germline V gene has CDR1 LNHDA and CDR2 SQIVND (reference sequence). Methods used by the authors: Reference gene primers were amplified, and this amplification served to estimate nucleated cell counts. TCRdb keeps only in-frame clones here, not all; method: immunoSEQ multiplex PCR. D and trimming come from the DNA, and the V and J calls and clone size come from that table. Of 100,000 or so clones listed, approximately 90% are singletons. This sequence was found in a man in his fifties or sixties with active COVID-19. The sequenced sample was peripheral blood. This chain links TRBV19 with TRBJ1-5, with a tentative D call TRBD1 (6 bases). The CDR3: CASTLTGRNQPQHF. The CDR3 region has the DNA TGTGCCAGTACGTTGACAGGCCGCAATCAGCCCCAGCATTTT.